Below, 10 T cell receptor beta chains from the same sample are listed, as sequenced in a study of blood T cell repertoires in COVID-19. Using immunoSEQ multiplex PCR, the repertoire was profiled, and TCRdb retains in-frame clones only, with some absent. The sample includes about 410,000 clones, about nine tenths of them seen just once. Sequenced input: peripheral blood. Receptor source: a woman in her thirties or forties with COVID-19, enrolled during active disease.

The chain uses TRBV10-3 and TRBJ2-7; 10 bases match TRBD2. V lost 7 bases, J lost 0 bases, and 9 bases stayed unmatched. CDR3 size: 16 residues. CDR1 is ENHRY, CDR2 SYGVKD, per germline. The CDR3 coding sequence is TGTGCCATCACCACCCGGACTAGCGGACCCTCCTACGAGCAGTACTTC. Residues: CAITTRTSGPSYEQYF.

V and J are TRBV6-5 and TRBJ2-3; 10 bases are a match to TRBD1. V lost 7 bases and J lost 4; bases outside the gene matches: 8. Germline V CDR1 and CDR2: MNHEY, SVGAGI. CDR3 size: 15 residues. The chain's CDR3 is CASNRGQGRADTQYF. The DNA of the CDR3 is TGTGCCAGCAACCGGGGACAGGGGCGGGCAGATACGCAGTATTTT.

V gene TRBV6-2 or TRBV6-3 combines with J gene TRBJ2-3; 7 bases align to TRBD2. Trimming removed 4 bases from V and 2 bases from J; junction bases left unmatched: 6. Per the germline V gene, CDR1 is MNHEY and CDR2 is SVGEGT. This CDR3 has 15 amino acids. CDR3 DNA sequence: TGTGCCAGCAGTTTTACAGCGGGATCCACAGATACGCAGTATTTT. Residues: CASSFTAGSTDTQYF.

The chain couples TRBV11-3 to TRBJ1-1; perhaps TRBD1 as D (6 bases). The length of the CDR3 is 13 residues. Germline V gives CDR1 SGHNT, CDR2 YENEEA. Trimming took 5 bases from V and 4 from J, leaving 11 bases between them. CDR3 loop: CASSLTGGTEAFF. CDR3 nucleotides: TGTGCCAGCAGCCTGACAGGTGGCACTGAAGCTTTCTTT. The variable domain in full, completed from reference TRBV11-3 and TRBJ1-1, reads EAGVVQSPRYKIIEKKQPVAFWCNPISGHNTLYWYLQNLGQGPELLIRYENEEAVDDSQLPKDRFSAERLKGVDSTLKIQPAELGDSAVYLCASSLTGGTEAFFGQGTRLTVV.

This clone was found a few times. V is TRBV9 and J is TRBJ2-7; TRBD2 matches 10 bases. V gave up 3 bases and J gave up 6 bases; unmatched junction bases: 6. The CDR3 sequence is 14 residues long. Germline loops: CDR1 SGDLS, CDR2 YYNGEE. CDR3 sequence: CASSAGTSELEQYF. The CDR3 DNA reads TGTGCCAGCAGCGCGGGGACTAGCGAACTCGAGCAGTACTTC.

This sequence joins TRBV5-1 and TRBJ1-2; 7 bases match TRBD1. The length of the CDR3 is 13 residues. CDR1 and CDR2 (germline): SGHRS, YFSETQ. J was trimmed by 7 bases and V by 4 bases; bases with no gene match: 7. CDR3 sequence: CASSGTGEGGYTF. DNA of the CDR3: TGCGCCAGCAGCGGTACAGGGGAAGGTGGCTACACCTTC.

The gene calls are TRBV7-9 and TRBJ1-5, with TRBD1 identical over 8 bases. The trim removed 5 bases at V and 5 bases at J, leaving 8 bases unmatched. CDR3 length equals 15 residues. The germline gives CDR1 SEHNR, CDR2 FQNEAQ (reference sequence). For the CDR3, the DNA is TGTGCCAGCAGCAGATGGACAGGGAGGGATCAGCCCCAGCATTTT. Translation: CASSRWTGRDQPQHF.

The CDR3 DNA is TGTGCCAGCAGCCCCCGACAGGGGGAAATATATTTT. Its translation: CASSPRQGEIYF. This sequence joins TRBV7-8 and TRBJ1-3, with TRBD1 identical over 9 bases. The CDR3 consists of 12 residues. Germline V gene data show CDR1 as SGHVS and CDR2 as FQNEAQ. V lost 5 bases to trimming and J lost 13 bases; unmatched junction nucleotides: 6.

This chain connects TRBV28 to TRBJ2-7; 14 bases are shared with TRBD2. The germline V gene encodes CDR1 MDHEN and CDR2 SYDVKM. Losses at the gene ends were 4 bases for V and 7 bases for J; bases not matched to a gene: 6. This CDR3 has 15 residues. CDR3 coding DNA: TGTGCCAGCAGTTCGCCGGGACTAGCGGGAGAAGAGCAGTACTTC. It is translated as CASSSPGLAGEEQYF.

This chain uses TRBV27 with TRBJ2-3; TRBD1 agrees at 11 bases. The CDR3 is 19 residues long. Germline V lookup: CDR1 MNHEY, CDR2 SMNVEV (reference sequence). J gave up 4 bases and V 6 bases, and 18 bases lay outside the gene matches. CDR3: CASRPHTGQGAMRADTQYF. The CDR3 bases are TGTGCCAGCAGGCCACACACAGGACAGGGGGCAATGCGCGCAGATACGCAGTATTTT.